Listed below are T cell receptor beta chains from one sample, sequenced in a study of cytomegalovirus exposure and HLA in healthy donors. Assay used: immunoSEQ multiplex PCR; TCRdb lists only in-frame clones, some missing. The sample contains roughly 190,000 clones, around 87% of which appear only once. The sample was PBMCs. The receptors were gathered from a boy aged 2 to 9 in good health and CMV-seronegative. CDR3s include the opening cysteine and the closing phenylalanine or tryptophan. The D gene is left open where the match is weak. Rows may omit the clone size; those that give it use once, few, many or a size class.

TGCGCCAGCAGCCTACCTAGCGGGAGTGGCACAGATACGCAGTATTTT	CASSLPSGSGTDTQYF	TRBJ2-3	TRBV4-1	NA	TRBD2
TGTGCCAGCAGCTTTGCGGGGGGTAGCGGGGAGCTGTTTTTT	CASSFAGGSGELFF	TRBJ2-2	TRBV5-4	NA	TRBD2
TGCAGTGCTTCTTACGGGACAGGGAAGTACTTC	CSASYGTGKYF	TRBJ2-5	TRBV20-1	NA	TRBD1
TGTGCCAGCAGCCTCGAGGTGGGCGGGGAGACCCAGTACTTC	CASSLEVGGETQYF	TRBJ2-5	TRBV7-2	NA	NA
TGCGCCAGCAGCTTCCCCAGGGAGGCCGGGGAGCTGTTTTTT	CASSFPREAGELFF	TRBJ2-2	TRBV5-1	NA	NA
TGTGCCTGGAGCGACCTGGGACATGCGAACACTGAAGCTTTCTTT	CAWSDLGHANTEAFF	TRBJ1-1	TRBV30	NA	NA
TGCGCCAGCCCGCGGCTGACGAGCTCCTACGAGCAGTACTTC	CASPRLTSSYEQYF	TRBJ2-7	TRBV10-1	NA	NA
TGTGCCAGCAGCCGGGACAGAAACTATGGCTACACCTTC	CASSRDRNYGYTF	TRBJ1-2	TRBV7-2	once	TRBD1
TGTGCCAGCAGTTTACAGGGGCGCGGCTACACCTTC	CASSLQGRGYTF	TRBJ1-2	TRBV6-5	NA	TRBD1
TGTGCCAGCGCTCAGAAAGTCAATTCACCCCTCCACTTT	CASAQKVNSPLHF	TRBJ1-6	TRBV27	NA	NA
TGTGCCAGCTCACCACTAGCGGAAGAGACCCAGTACTTC	CASSPLAEETQYF	TRBJ2-5	TRBV18	NA	NA
TGTGCCAGTAGTATAGAGGGCAGCCGATCGAGTGGCTACACCTTC	CASSIEGSRSSGYTF	TRBJ1-2	TRBV19	NA	NA
TGTGCCTGGATGCCGGAGGGGAGACGCCAAGAGACCCAGTACTTC	CAWMPEGRRQETQYF	TRBJ2-5	TRBV30	NA	NA
TGTGCCAGCAGTTCGGGACAAGCCTATGGCTACACCTTC	CASSSGQAYGYTF	TRBJ1-2	TRBV28	NA	NA
TGTGCCAGCAGTCGCCAGGGGGGTTTCACAGATACGCAGTATTTT	CASSRQGGFTDTQYF	TRBJ2-3	TRBV28	NA	NA
TGTGCCAGCAGCCAGGTGCCTGGGGGGGGGCCGAACACCGGGGAGCTGTTTTTT	CASSQVPGGGPNTGELFF	TRBJ2-2	TRBV4-2	NA	NA
TGTGCCAGCAGTGAACCCTTTGATCTAGCTGGAAACACCATATATTTT	CASSEPFDLAGNTIYF	TRBJ1-3	TRBV6-1	NA	NA
TGCGCCAGCAGCTTGAGCCTCCTGGGGGACCCTAGCGGGGGGCTCCCAGAGACCCAGTACTTC	CASSLSLLGDPSGGLPETQYF	TRBJ2-5	TRBV5-1	NA	TRBD2
TGTGCCAGCAGCCAAGTCGGGAGGGGCTCTGAAAACACCATATATTTT	CASSQVGRGSENTIYF	TRBJ1-3	TRBV4-2	many	NA
TGTGCCGTTGGGGAGAGCGGGCTACCCTCCTACAATGAGCAGTTCTTC	CAVGESGLPSYNEQFF	TRBJ2-1	TRBV30	NA	NA
TGCGCCAGCAGCTTGGATCCAGGACAGCCAACGTTAATGAACACTGAAGCTTTCTTT	CASSLDPGQPTLMNTEAFF	TRBJ1-1	TRBV5-1	NA	NA
TGTGCCATCATCCCCGGGGTTACTAACTATGGCTACACCTTC	CAIIPGVTNYGYTF	TRBJ1-2	TRBV6-1	NA	NA
TGTGCCAGTAGTACCCGACAGGGTCGGAGGATCGCTGAAGCTTTCTTT	CASSTRQGRRIAEAFF	TRBJ1-1	TRBV19	NA	TRBD1
TGTGCCAGCAGTGGACGGACAGCTAGCACAGATACGCAGTATTTT	CASSGRTASTDTQYF	TRBJ2-3	TRBV2	NA	NA
TGTGCCAGCCCAAGGAGGGACTATGGCTACACCTTC	CASPRRDYGYTF	TRBJ1-2	TRBV2	NA	NA
TGTGCCAGCTCTTACGTCCTTTCTAGCGAGGGAGAGACCCAGTACTTC	CASSYVLSSEGETQYF	TRBJ2-5	TRBV18	NA	NA
TGTGCCAGTAGAGTCCCTAGCGGGGGGCCCGGGGAGCTGTTTTTT	CASRVPSGGPGELFF	TRBJ2-2	TRBV19	NA	TRBD2
TGTGCCAGCAGCTTAGCGTCGGGACAGGGATCCTACGAGCAGTACTTC	CASSLASGQGSYEQYF	TRBJ2-7	TRBV7-2	NA	TRBD1
TGTGCCAGCAGCTCAGCGGGCAATGGAGATACGCAGTATTTT	CASSSAGNGDTQYF	TRBJ2-3	TRBV7-9	NA	NA
TGCGCCAGCAGCTTGGGGACAGGGATACCTAACTATGGCTACACCTTC	CASSLGTGIPNYGYTF	TRBJ1-2	TRBV5-1	NA	TRBD1
TGTGCCATCAGTGAGGGTCCGGGGTACGAGCAGTACTTC	CAISEGPGYEQYF	TRBJ2-7	TRBV10-3	NA	NA
TGTGCCACGGACAGGGGAAACACCGGGGAGCTGTTTTTT	CATDRGNTGELFF	TRBJ2-2	TRBV15	NA	TRBD1
TGCGCCAGCAGTCGCTCAACAGGGGAGTGGAAAGCTTTCTTT	CASSRSTGEWKAFF	TRBJ1-1	TRBV4-1	NA	TRBD1
TGTGCCAGCAGCCTTAGCGGTGGTGAGTCCAATGAGCAGTTCTTC	CASSLSGGESNEQFF	TRBJ2-1	TRBV5-6	NA	NA
TGTGCCTGGGTAGTAAGGCCGCCCGAACTCAAGGGGGATGCCGTCAACACTGAAGCTTTCTTT	CAWVVRPPELKGDAVNTEAFF	TRBJ1-1	TRBV30	NA	NA
TGTTCCAGCAGCCCGGGGTTCAATGAGCAGTTCTTC	CSSSPGFNEQFF	TRBJ2-1	TRBV7-9	NA	NA
TGTGCCAGCTCACCGAGTGGACGGGAGGGGGATACGCAGTATTTT	CASSPSGREGDTQYF	TRBJ2-3	TRBV18	NA	TRBD2
TGTGCCAGCAGTGAAGTGCAGGGCGGGAACACTGAAGCTTTCTTT	CASSEVQGGNTEAFF	TRBJ1-1	TRBV6-1	few	NA
TGTGCCAGCAGCTTGGCTGCGACAGGGGGATTGAGCAATCAGCCCCAGCATTTT	CASSLAATGGLSNQPQHF	TRBJ1-5	TRBV7-8	NA	TRBD1
TGTGCCAGCAGCCAATTTGATCAGCCCCAGCATTTT	CASSQFDQPQHF	TRBJ1-5	TRBV7-2	NA	NA
TGTGCCAGCAGCAACAGATGGGGAGCGTCCTACGAGCAGTACTTC	CASSNRWGASYEQYF	TRBJ2-7	TRBV4-2	NA	NA
TGTGCCAGCAGCGAATTACCCCCCGCAGCGAATCAGCCCCAGCATTTT	CASSELPPAANQPQHF	TRBJ1-5	TRBV6-1	once	NA
TGTGCCAGCAACTCCCGGGGGTCAGATACGCAGTATTTT	CASNSRGSDTQYF	TRBJ2-3	TRBV5-4	NA	NA
TGTGCCATCAGTGAGTCCCGGGGGGCAGGATCACCCCTCCACTTT	CAISESRGAGSPLHF	TRBJ1-6	TRBV10-3	NA	NA
TGTGCCAGCAGGAGATCAGGGGCAGCTAATGAAAAACTGTTTTTT	CASRRSGAANEKLFF	TRBJ1-4	TRBV2	NA	NA
TGTGCCACCAGCAGCGAACGAGGGGGCCTTGGTGAAAAACTGTTTTTT	CATSSERGGLGEKLFF	TRBJ1-4	TRBV15	once	TRBD1
TGTGCCAGCAGTTGGCCTGGACAGGGAATATACGAGCAGTACTTC	CASSWPGQGIYEQYF	TRBJ2-7	TRBV6-6	NA	TRBD1
TGTGCCACGTCTTGCGGCGAAGAGACCTACAATGAGCAGTTCTTC	CATSCGEETYNEQFF	TRBJ2-1	TRBV2	NA	NA
TGCGCCAGCAGCCAAGAGGGGCGGGGATACTCCTACGAGCAGTACTTC	CASSQEGRGYSYEQYF	TRBJ2-7	TRBV4-1	NA	NA
TGTGCCAGCAGCCAAGAGGTGACAACCTACTCCTACGAGCAGTACTTC	CASSQEVTTYSYEQYF	TRBJ2-7	TRBV4-2	NA	NA
TGTGCCTGGGGGCAGACCCTGAACACTGAAGCTTTCTTT	CAWGQTLNTEAFF	TRBJ1-1	TRBV30	NA	NA
TGTGCCAGCAGCTCTAGCGGGGGGGCAGGTAGTACGCAGTATTTT	CASSSSGGAGSTQYF	TRBJ2-3	TRBV7-2	NA	TRBD2
TGTGCCAGCAGCGGGAGGCGCCGGCAGGAGCCTAACTATGGCTACACCTTC	CASSGRRRQEPNYGYTF	TRBJ1-2	TRBV9	NA	NA
TGTGCCAGCAGCGCCTGGGTGGAGGAGCAGTTCTTC	CASSAWVEEQFF	TRBJ2-1	TRBV13	once	NA
TGTGCCTGGACTTCAAACAGCGGACTCAGGGGGACTGAAGCTTTCTTT	CAWTSNSGLRGTEAFF	TRBJ1-1	TRBV30	NA	TRBD1
TGTGCCAGCACCCAACTCGGGACAATTCATGGCTACACCTTC	CASTQLGTIHGYTF	TRBJ1-2	TRBV28	NA	NA
TGTGCCACCGGCGGATTATATAGCAATCAGCCCCAGCATTTT	CATGGLYSNQPQHF	TRBJ1-5	TRBV6-1	NA	NA
TGTTCCAGCAGCTCCCCCGGGTCCCTAGCGGATACGCAGTATTTT	CSSSSPGSLADTQYF	TRBJ2-3	TRBV7-9	NA	NA